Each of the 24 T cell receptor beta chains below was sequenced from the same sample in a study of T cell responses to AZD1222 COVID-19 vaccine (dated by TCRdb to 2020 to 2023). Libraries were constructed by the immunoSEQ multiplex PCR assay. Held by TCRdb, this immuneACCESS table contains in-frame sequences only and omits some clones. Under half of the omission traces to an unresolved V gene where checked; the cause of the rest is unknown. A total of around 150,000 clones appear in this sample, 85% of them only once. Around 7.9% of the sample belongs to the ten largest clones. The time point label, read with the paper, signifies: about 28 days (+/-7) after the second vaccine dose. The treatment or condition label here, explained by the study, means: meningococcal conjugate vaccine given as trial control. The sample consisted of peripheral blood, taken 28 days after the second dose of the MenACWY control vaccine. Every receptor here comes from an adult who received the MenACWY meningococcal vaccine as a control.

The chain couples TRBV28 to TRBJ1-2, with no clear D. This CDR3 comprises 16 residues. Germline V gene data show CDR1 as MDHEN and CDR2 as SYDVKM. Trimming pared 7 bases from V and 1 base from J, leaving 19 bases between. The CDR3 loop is CASTFGDHFRNYGYTF. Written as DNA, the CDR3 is TGTGCCAGCACTTTTGGAGATCACTTCCGTAACTATGGCTACACCTTC.

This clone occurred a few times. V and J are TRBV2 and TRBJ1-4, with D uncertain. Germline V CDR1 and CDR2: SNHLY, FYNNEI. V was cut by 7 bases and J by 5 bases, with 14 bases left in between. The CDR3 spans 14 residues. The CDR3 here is CASKGLNRNEKLFF. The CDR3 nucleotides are TGTGCCAGCAAAGGGTTAAATAGGAATGAAAAACTGTTTTTT.

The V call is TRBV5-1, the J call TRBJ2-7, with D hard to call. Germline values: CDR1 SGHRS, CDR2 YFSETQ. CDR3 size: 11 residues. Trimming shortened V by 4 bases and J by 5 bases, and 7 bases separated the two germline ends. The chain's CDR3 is CASSAIHEQYF. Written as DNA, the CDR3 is TGCGCCAGCAGCGCAATCCACGAGCAGTACTTC.

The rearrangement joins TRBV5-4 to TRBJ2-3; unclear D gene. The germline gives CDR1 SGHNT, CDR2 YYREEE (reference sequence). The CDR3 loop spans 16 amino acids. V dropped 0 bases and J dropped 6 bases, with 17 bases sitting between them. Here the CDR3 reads CASSLEGFPFEDTQYF. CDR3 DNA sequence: TGTGCCAGCAGCTTGGAGGGTTTCCCCTTTGAGGATACGCAGTATTTT.

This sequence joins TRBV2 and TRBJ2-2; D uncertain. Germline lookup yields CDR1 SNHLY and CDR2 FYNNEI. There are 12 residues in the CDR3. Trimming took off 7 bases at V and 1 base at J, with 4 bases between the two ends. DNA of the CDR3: TGTGCCAGCATCCGGAACACCGGGGAGCTGTTTTTT. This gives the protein CASIRNTGELFF.

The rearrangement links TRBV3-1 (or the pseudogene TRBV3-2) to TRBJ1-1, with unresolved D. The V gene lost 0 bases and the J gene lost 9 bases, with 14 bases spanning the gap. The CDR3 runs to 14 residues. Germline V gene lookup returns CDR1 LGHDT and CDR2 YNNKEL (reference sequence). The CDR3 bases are TGTGCCAGCAGCCAAGATCGCGGCTACAATCAAGCTTTCTTT. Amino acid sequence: CASSQDRGYNQAFF.

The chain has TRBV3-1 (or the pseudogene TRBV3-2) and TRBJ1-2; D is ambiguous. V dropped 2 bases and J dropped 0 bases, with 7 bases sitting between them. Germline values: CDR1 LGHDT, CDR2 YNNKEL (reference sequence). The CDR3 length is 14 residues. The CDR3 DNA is TGTGCCAGCAGCCAAACCCCCACTAACTATGGCTACACCTTC. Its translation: CASSQTPTNYGYTF.

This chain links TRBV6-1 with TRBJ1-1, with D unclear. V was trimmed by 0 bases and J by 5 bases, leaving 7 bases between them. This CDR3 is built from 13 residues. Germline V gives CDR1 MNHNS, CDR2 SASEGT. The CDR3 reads CASSEARWTEAFF. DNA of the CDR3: TGTGCCAGCAGTGAAGCCAGGTGGACTGAAGCTTTCTTT.

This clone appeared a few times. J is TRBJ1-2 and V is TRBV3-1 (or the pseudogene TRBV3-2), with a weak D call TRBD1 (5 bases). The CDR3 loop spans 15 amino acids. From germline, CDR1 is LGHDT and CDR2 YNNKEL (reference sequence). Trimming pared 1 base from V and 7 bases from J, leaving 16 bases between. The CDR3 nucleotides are TGTGCCAGCAGCCAAGTTTACGGGGGAGAGGGTGGCTACACCTTC. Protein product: CASSQVYGGEGGYTF.

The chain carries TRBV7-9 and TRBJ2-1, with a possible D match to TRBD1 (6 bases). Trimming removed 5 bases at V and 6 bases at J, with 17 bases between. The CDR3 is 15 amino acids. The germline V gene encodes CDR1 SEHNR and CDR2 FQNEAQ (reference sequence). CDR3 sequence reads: CASSQQGTEFNEQFF. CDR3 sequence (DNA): TGTGCCAGCAGCCAACAGGGCACTGAATTCAATGAGCAGTTCTTC.

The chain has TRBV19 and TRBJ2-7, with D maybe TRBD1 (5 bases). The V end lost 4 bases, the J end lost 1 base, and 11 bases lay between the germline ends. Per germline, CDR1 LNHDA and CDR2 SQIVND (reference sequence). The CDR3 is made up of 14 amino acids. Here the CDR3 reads CASSTKSGSYEQYF. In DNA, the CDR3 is TGTGCCAGTAGTACCAAATCAGGGTCCTACGAGCAGTACTTC.

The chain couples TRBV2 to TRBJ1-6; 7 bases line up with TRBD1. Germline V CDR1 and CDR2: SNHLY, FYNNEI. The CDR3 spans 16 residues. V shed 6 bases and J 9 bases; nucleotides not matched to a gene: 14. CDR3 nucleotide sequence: TGTGCCAGCAGGTGGGACCCGACAGGGATCGGTTCACCCCTCCACTTT. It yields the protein CASRWDPTGIGSPLHF.

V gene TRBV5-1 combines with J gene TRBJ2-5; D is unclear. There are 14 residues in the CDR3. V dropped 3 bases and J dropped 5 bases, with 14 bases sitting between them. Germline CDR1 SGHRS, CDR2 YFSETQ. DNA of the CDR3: TGCGCCAGCAGCTCCACACCGTCCTGGGAGACCCAGTACTTC. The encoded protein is CASSSTPSWETQYF.

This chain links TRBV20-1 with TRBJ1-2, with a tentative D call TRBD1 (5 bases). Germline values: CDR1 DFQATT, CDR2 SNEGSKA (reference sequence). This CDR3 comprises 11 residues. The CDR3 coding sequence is TGCAGACGACCGGGGCAATATGGCTACACCTTC. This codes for CRRPGQYGYTF.

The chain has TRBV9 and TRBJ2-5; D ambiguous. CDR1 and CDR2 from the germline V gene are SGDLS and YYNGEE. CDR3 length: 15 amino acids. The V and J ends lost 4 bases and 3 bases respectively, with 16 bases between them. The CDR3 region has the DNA TGTGCCAGCAGCCCCAGTCCCGTCAGCGAAGAGACCCAGTACTTC. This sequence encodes CASSPSPVSEETQYF. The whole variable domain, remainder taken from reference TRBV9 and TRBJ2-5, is DSGVTQTPKHLITATGQRVTLRCSPRSGDLSVYWYQQSLDQGLQFLIQYYNGEERAKGNILERFSAQQFPDLHSELNLSSLELGDSALYFCASSPSPVSEETQYFGPGTRLLVL.

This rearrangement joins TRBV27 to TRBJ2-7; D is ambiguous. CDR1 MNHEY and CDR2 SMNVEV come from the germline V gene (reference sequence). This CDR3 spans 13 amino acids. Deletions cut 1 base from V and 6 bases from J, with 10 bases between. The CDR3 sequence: CASSLWGGIEQYF. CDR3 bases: TGTGCCAGCAGTTTATGGGGTGGGATCGAGCAGTACTTC.

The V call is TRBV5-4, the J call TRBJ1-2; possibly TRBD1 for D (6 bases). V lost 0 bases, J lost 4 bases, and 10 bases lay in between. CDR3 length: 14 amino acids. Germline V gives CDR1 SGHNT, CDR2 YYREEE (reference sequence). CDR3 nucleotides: TGTGCCAGCAGCTTGGACAGGGTAGCCTATGGCTACACCTTC. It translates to CASSLDRVAYGYTF.

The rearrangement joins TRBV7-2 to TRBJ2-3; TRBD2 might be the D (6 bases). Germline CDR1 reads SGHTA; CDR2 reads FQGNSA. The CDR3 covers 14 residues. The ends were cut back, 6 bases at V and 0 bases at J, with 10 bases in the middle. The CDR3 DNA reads TGTGCCAGCAGGCTAGCGTACAGCACAGATACGCAGTATTTT. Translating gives CASRLAYSTDTQYF.

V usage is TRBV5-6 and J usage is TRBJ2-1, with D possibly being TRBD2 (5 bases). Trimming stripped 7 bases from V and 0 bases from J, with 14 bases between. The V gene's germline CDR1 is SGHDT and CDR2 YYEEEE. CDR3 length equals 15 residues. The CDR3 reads CASHARASSYNEQFF. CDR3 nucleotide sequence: TGTGCCAGCCACGCGAGGGCTTCCTCCTACAATGAGCAGTTCTTC.

The CDR3, as DNA: TGTGCCAGCAGCCAACAGGTCAGCGGGAGAAGCTCCTACAATGAGCAGTTCTTC. Translation: CASSQQVSGRSSYNEQFF. This chain joins TRBV7-8 and TRBJ2-1; 8 bases align to TRBD2. V trimming: 5 bases; J trimming: 0 bases; junction bases outside the gene matches: 12. Germline-derived CDR1 and CDR2 are SGHVS and FQNEAQ. The CDR3 runs 18 residues.

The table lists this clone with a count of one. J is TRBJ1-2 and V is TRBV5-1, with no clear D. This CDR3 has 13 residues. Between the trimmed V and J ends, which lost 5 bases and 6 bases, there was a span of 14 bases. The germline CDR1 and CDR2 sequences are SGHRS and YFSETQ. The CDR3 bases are TGCGCCAGCAGGGCCGGGCCGGGGAATGGCTACACCTTC. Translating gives CASRAGPGNGYTF. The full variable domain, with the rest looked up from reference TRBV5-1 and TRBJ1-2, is KAGVTQTPRYLIKTRGQQVTLSCSPISGHRSVSWYQQTPGQGLQFLFEYFSETQRNKGNFPGRFSGRQFSNSRSEMNVSTLELGDSALYLCASRAGPGNGYTFGSGTRLTVV.

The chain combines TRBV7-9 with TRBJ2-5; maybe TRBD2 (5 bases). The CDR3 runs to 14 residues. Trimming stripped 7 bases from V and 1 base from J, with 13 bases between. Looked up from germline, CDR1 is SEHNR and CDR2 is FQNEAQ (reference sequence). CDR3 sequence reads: CASIGGRGQETQYF. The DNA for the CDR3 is TGTGCCAGCATCGGAGGCCGGGGCCAAGAGACCCAGTACTTC.

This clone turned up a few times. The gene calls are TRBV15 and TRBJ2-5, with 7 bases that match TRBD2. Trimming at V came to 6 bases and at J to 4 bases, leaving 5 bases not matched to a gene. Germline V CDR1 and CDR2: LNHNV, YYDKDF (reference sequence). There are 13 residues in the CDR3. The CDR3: CATRGGSGETQYF. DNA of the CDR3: TGTGCCACCAGAGGCGGGAGCGGAGAGACCCAGTACTTC.

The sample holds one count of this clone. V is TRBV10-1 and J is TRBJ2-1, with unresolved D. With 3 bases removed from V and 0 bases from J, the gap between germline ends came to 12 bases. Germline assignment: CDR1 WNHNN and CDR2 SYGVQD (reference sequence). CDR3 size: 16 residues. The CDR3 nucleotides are TGCGCCAGCAGTGACTTCGGGTGCCCCTCCTACAATGAGCAGTTCTTC. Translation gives CASSDFGCPSYNEQFF.